This TCR beta chain is from a study of CD8 T cells in Susac syndrome. TEMRA cells were FACS-enriched, and CD8+ and CD4+ T cells were isolated negatively. Trimming took off 7 bases at V and 1 base at J, with 11 bases between the two ends. The CDR3 consists of 14 residues. Germline CDR1 reads LNHDA; CDR2 reads SQIVND (reference sequence). About 0.5 to 1 ug RNA was reverse transcribed with random hexamers. TCRdb re-called the immunoSEQ multiplex PCR reads with MiXCR, one entry per CDR3 protein. The table has 100,000 to 150,000 distinct CDR3 sequences, 85% to 95% seen once. This receptor was obtained from a human donor with multiple sclerosis. This chain connects TRBV19 to TRBJ2-1, with a tentative D call TRBD2 (6 bases). The material sequenced was CD8+ T cells from PBMCs. DNA of the CDR3: TGTGCCAGTACCATAGGGACTTCCTACAATGAGCAGTTCTTC. Encoded protein: CASTIGTSYNEQFF.